What follows describes a single T cell receptor beta chain. This record belongs to a study of glioma-infiltrating T cells. Amplification of TCR alpha and beta CDR3 regions from RNA used iRepertoire nested multiplex PCR. TCRdb reanalysed the multiplex PCR reads using MiXCR and keeps one entry per CDR3 protein. This table has about 380,000 distinct CDR3 sequences, 41% appearing once. The receptor was derived from a human donor with low-grade glioma or glioblastoma, undergoing nonglioma brain surgery, or in good health (not recorded which). The sequenced sample consisted of glioma tissue, nonneoplastic brain tissue, or PBMCs (not recorded which).

CDR3 in DNA: TGTGCCAGCAGCTCCACGACCGGGACCGCGAACTATGGCTACACCTTC. Translating gives CASSSTTGTANYGYTF. The gene calls are TRBV5-5 and TRBJ1-2; TRBD1 might be the D (5 bases). This CDR3 has 16 amino acids. Germline V lookup: CDR1 SGHKS, CDR2 YYEKEE (reference sequence). V dropped 3 bases and J dropped 2 bases, with 17 bases sitting between them.